This TCR beta chain appears in the sequencing data of a study of cytomegalovirus exposure and HLA in healthy donors. Unmatched junction bases numbered 10, after V lost 0 bases and J lost 0 bases. The CDR3 has 18 amino acids. In germline, CDR1 is LGHNA, CDR2 YNFKEQ. This PCR relied on a set of 60 Vbeta primers and 13 Jbeta primers. Using immunoSEQ multiplex PCR, the repertoire was profiled, and TCRdb retains in-frame clones only, with some absent. The repertoire consists of about 160,000 clones, with roughly 80% occurring once and the leading ten covering 2% to 2.5%. This clonotype originated in a man aged 50 to 60 in good health and CMV-seropositive. The sample consisted of PBMCs. The genes are TRBV4-2 and TRBJ1-2; TRBD1 aligns across 7 bases. CDR3 protein: CASSQDSFADRTNYGYTF. As DNA, the CDR3 is TGTGCCAGCAGCCAAGATAGTTTTGCGGACAGGACTAACTATGGCTACACCTTC.